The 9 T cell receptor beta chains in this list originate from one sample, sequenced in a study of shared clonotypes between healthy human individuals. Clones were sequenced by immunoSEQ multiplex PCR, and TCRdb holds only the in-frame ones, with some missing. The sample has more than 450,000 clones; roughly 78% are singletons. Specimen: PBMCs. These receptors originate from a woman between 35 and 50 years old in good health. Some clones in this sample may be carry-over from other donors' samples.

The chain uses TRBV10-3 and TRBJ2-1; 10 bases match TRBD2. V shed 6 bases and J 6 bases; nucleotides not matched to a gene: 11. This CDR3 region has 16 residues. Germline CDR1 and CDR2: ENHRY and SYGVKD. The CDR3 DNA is TGTGCCATCAGGAAGGAACTAGCGGGGCGACTCAATGAGCAGTTCTTC. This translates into CAIRKELAGRLNEQFF.

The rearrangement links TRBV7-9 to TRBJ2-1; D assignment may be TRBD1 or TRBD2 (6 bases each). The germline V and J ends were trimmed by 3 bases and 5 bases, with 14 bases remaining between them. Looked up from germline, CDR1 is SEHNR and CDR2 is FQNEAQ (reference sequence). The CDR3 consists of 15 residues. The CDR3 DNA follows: TGTGCCAGCAGCTTGGGGGCCGGGAGTCACAATGAGCAGTTCTTC. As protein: CASSLGAGSHNEQFF. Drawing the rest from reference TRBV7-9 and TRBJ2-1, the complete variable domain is DTGVSQNPRHKITKRGQNVTFRCDPISEHNRLYWYRQTLGQGPEFLTYFQNEAQLEKSRLLSDRFSAERPKGSFSTLEIQRTEQGDSAMYLCASSLGAGSHNEQFFGPGTRLTVL.

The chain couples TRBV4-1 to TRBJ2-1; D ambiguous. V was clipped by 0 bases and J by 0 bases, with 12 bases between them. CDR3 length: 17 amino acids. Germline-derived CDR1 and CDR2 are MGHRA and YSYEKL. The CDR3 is CASSQERGGSSYNEQFF. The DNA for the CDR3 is TGCGCCAGCAGCCAAGAAAGAGGCGGAAGCTCCTACAATGAGCAGTTCTTC.

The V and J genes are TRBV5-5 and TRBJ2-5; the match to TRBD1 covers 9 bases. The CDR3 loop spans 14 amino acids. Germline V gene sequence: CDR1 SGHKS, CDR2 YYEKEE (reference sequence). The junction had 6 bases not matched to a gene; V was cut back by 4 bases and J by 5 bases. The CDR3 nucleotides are TGTGCCAGCAGCCAAGGGGACAGGGATGAGACCCAGTACTTC. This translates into CASSQGDRDETQYF.

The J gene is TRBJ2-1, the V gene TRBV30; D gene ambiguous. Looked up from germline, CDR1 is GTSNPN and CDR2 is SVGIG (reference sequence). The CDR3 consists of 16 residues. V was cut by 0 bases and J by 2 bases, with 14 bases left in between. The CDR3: CAWSVTPNTPYNEQFF. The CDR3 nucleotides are TGTGCCTGGAGTGTAACACCGAACACCCCCTACAATGAGCAGTTCTTC.

DNA for the CDR3: TGTGCCAGCAGTGACCAGACTAGTTTCGATGAGCAGTTCTTC. Translation gives CASSDQTSFDEQFF. The chain joins TRBV25-1 to TRBJ2-1; possibly TRBD2 for D (6 bases). Trimming left V 3 bases short and J 8 bases short, with 14 bases between. The CDR3 sequence is 14 residues long. Germline loops: CDR1 MGHDK, CDR2 SYGVNS.

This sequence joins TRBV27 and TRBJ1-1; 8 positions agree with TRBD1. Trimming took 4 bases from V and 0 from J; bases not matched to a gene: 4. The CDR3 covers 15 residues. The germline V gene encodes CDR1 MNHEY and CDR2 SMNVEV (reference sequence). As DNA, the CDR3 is TGTGCCAGCAGTTCGCCGACAGGGGTGAACACTGAAGCTTTCTTT. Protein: CASSSPTGVNTEAFF.

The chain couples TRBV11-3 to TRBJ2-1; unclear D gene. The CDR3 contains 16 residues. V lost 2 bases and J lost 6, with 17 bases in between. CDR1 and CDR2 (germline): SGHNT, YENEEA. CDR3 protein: CASSLLFGLVGNEQFF. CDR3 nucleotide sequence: TGTGCCAGCAGCTTATTGTTCGGTCTAGTGGGCAATGAGCAGTTCTTC.

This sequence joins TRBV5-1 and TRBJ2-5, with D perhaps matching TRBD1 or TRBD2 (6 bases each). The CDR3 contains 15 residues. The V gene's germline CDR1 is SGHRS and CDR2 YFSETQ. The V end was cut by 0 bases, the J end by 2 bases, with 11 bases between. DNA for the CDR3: TGCGCCAGCAGCTTGGGGGGGGCCTATCAAGAGACCCAGTACTTC. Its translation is CASSLGGAYQETQYF.